The 16 T cell receptor beta chains listed next were all sequenced from one sample in a study of graft-versus-host responses after intestinal transplantation. Sequencing was performed with immunoSEQ multiplex PCR; in TCRdb, only in-frame clones are kept and a portion is missing. Of over 80,000 clones listed, 91% were seen once; the top ten hold roughly 0.2%. The antigens these receptors bind are not known. The sample was unstimulated CD4+ T cells sorted from spleen or lymph node cells, taken before transplant. These receptors all come from a human donor who was the organ donor for an intestinal transplant.

The CDR3 is CASRDSLNTEAFF. The CDR3 DNA follows: TGTGCCAGCAGGGACAGCCTCAACACTGAAGCTTTCTTT. This chain links TRBV6-1 with TRBJ1-1; D is perhaps TRBD1 (6 bases). From germline, CDR1 is MNHNS and CDR2 SASEGT. The V end lost 6 bases, the J end lost 2 bases, and 10 bases lay between the germline ends. This CDR3 region has 13 residues.

This rearrangement joins TRBV5-5 to TRBJ1-4; D not resolved. The CDR3 contains 14 residues. Germline CDR1 SGHKS, CDR2 YYEKEE (reference sequence). V was cut by 2 bases and J by 6 bases, with 11 bases left in between. The CDR3 region is CASSFRGGHEKLFF. Here the CDR3 DNA reads TGTGCCAGCAGCTTCCGGGGAGGGCATGAAAAACTGTTTTTT.

The chain joins TRBV4-3 to TRBJ1-2; 8 bases align to TRBD1. Germline V gene sequence: CDR1 LGHNA, CDR2 YSLEER. The CDR3 sequence is 14 residues long. V trimming: 0 bases; J trimming: 13 bases; junction bases outside the gene matches: 10. The CDR3 nucleotides are TGCGCCAGCAGCCAAGACCCCCGGACAGGGACCCTCACCTTC. Translation gives CASSQDPRTGTLTF.

This rearrangement joins TRBV18 to TRBJ2-7, with 10 bases fitting TRBD1. This CDR3 has 15 amino acids. In germline, CDR1 is KGHSH, CDR2 LQKENI. V lost 2 bases, J lost 6 bases, and 7 bases stayed unmatched. The CDR3 region is CASSPKTGGLSEQYF. CDR3 coding DNA: TGTGCCAGCTCACCAAAGACAGGGGGCCTAAGCGAGCAGTACTTC.

The genes are TRBV6-5 and TRBJ1-5; D is unclear. Per germline, CDR1 MNHEY and CDR2 SVGAGI. This CDR3 comprises 13 residues. The germline V and J ends were trimmed by 6 bases and 0 bases, with 6 bases remaining between them. The CDR3 region has the DNA TGTGCCAGCAGCGTCTTTAGCAATCAGCCCCAGCATTTT. Encoded protein: CASSVFSNQPQHF.

The chain links TRBV7-2 to TRBJ1-3, with TRBD1 as a possible D gene (6 bases). This CDR3 spans 16 amino acids. From germline, CDR1 is SGHTA and CDR2 FQGNSA. The V gene lost 5 bases and the J gene lost 0 bases, with 14 bases spanning the gap. The CDR3: CASSPWMGASGNTIYF. Written as DNA, the CDR3 is TGTGCCAGCAGCCCCTGGATGGGGGCCTCTGGAAACACCATATATTTT.

The chain is built from TRBV9 and TRBJ2-5; 10 bases are shared with TRBD2. The J segment lost 1 base and the V segment lost 4 bases, leaving 4 bases of the junction unmatched. The germline V gene has CDR1 SGDLS and CDR2 YYNGEE. The CDR3 covers 15 residues. CDR3 loop: CASSLSGGAQETQYF. The CDR3 coding sequence is TGTGCCAGCAGCTTAAGCGGGGGGGCCCAAGAGACCCAGTACTTC.

This chain connects TRBV5-4 to TRBJ1-3, with 8 positions matching TRBD1. The CDR3 loop spans 17 amino acids. V was clipped by 0 bases and J by 0 bases; unmatched bases: 5. Germline CDR1 is SGHNT and CDR2 is YYREEE (reference sequence). In nucleotides, the CDR3 is TGTGCCAGCAGCTTGGTGACAGGGGCCCCCTCTGGAAACACCATATATTTT. Translating gives CASSLVTGAPSGNTIYF. Drawing the rest from reference TRBV5-4 and TRBJ1-3, the complete variable domain is ETGVTQSPTHLIKTRGQQVTLRCSSQSGHNTVSWYQQALGQGPQFIFQYYREEENGRGNFPPRFSGLQFPNYSSELNVNALELDDSALYLCASSLVTGAPSGNTIYFGEGSWLTVV.

V usage is TRBV7-3 and J usage is TRBJ2-3; TRBD2 is a possible D gene (5 bases). This CDR3 has 17 residues. Germline lookup yields CDR1 SGHTA and CDR2 FQGTGA. V lost 2 bases, J lost 1 base, and 16 bases lay in between. The CDR3 region is CASSLEGRLIGTDTQYF. The CDR3 DNA sequence: TGTGCCAGCAGCTTAGAGGGCCGCCTAATCGGCACAGATACGCAGTATTTT.

The chain couples TRBV5-4 to TRBJ2-5; 7 bases map to TRBD1. Germline V gives CDR1 SGHNT, CDR2 YYREEE (reference sequence). The CDR3 covers 17 residues. The junction had 13 bases not matched to a gene; V was cut back by 0 bases and J by 5 bases. The CDR3 region has the DNA TGTGCCAGCAGCTTGGCGCACAGGGGACACAGCATGGAGACCCAGTACTTC. Encoded protein: CASSLAHRGHSMETQYF.

This chain links TRBV7-3 with TRBJ2-1; the match to TRBD2 covers 12 bases. The junction had 11 bases not matched to a gene; V was cut back by 3 bases and J by 14 bases. There are 15 residues in the CDR3. Per the germline V gene, CDR1 is SGHTA and CDR2 is FQGTGA. In DNA form, the CDR3 reads TGTGCCAGCAGCTTCTCTAGCGGGGGGGCCGGGAGGAAGTTCTTC. Protein: CASSFSSGGAGRKFF.

V is TRBV28 and J is TRBJ1-1, with unresolved D. There are 16 residues in the CDR3. V lost 2 bases and J 1 base, leaving 14 bases between the germline ends. CDR1 MDHEN and CDR2 SYDVKM come from the germline V gene. CDR3 residues: CASSLVPGVKNTEAFF. The DNA of the CDR3 is TGTGCCAGCAGTTTAGTTCCGGGAGTCAAGAACACTGAAGCTTTCTTT.

The chain joins TRBV14 to TRBJ2-1; D might be TRBD2 (5 bases). V lost 4 bases, J lost 5 bases, and 18 bases lay in between. CDR1 SGHDN and CDR2 FVKESK come from the germline V gene. CDR3 length: 16 amino acids. The CDR3 nucleotides are TGTGCCAGCAGCCTAGGACGGTTCCTAGCCGACAATGAGCAGTTCTTC. It specifies CASSLGRFLADNEQFF.

V usage is TRBV4-3 and J usage is TRBJ2-1; a possible D gene is TRBD1 (5 bases). Trimming removed 4 bases from V and 9 bases from J, with 22 bases in between. CDR3 size: 16 residues. CDR1 and CDR2 from the germline V gene are LGHNA and YSLEER. CDR3 in amino acids: CASSPLTHSYRSEQFF. The CDR3 nucleotides are TGCGCCAGCAGCCCTTTGACGCACAGCTACAGGAGTGAGCAGTTCTTC.

The genes are TRBV30 and TRBJ1-5; a weak D match, TRBD1 (5 bases). Trimming removed 0 bases from V and 4 bases from J, with 13 bases in between. The CDR3 contains 15 residues. Germline CDR1 GTSNPN, CDR2 SVGIG (reference sequence). CDR3 nucleotide sequence: TGTGCCTGGAGTGTCCCCAGGGAGGGGAATCAGCCCCAGCATTTT. Translated, it gives CAWSVPREGNQPQHF.

The gene calls are TRBV27 and TRBJ2-7, with 9 positions matching TRBD2. CDR1 is MNHEY and CDR2 is SMNVEV in the germline V gene (reference sequence). The CDR3 totals 16 residues. Unmatched junction bases numbered 9, after V lost 2 bases and J lost 4 bases. CDR3 DNA sequence: TGTGCCAGCAGTTTAAATATGGCTAGCGGGGCTTACGAGCAGTACTTC. Its protein is CASSLNMASGAYEQYF.